The T cell receptor (beta chain) described here comes from a study of tumor-infiltrating lymphocytes in glioblastoma multiforme. Study-wide results and limits: Just one glioblastoma patient contributed to the TCR-mutation comparison.

As for this clonotype: Antigen specificity is unknown.

V gave up 1 base and J gave up 5 bases, with 9 bases separating them. Germline loops: CDR1 SGHAT, CDR2 FQDESV (reference sequence). The CDR3 is 14 amino acids. TCRB libraries came from RNA via three nested multiplex PCR rounds. TCRB-specific cDNA synthesis used 0.4 to 0.65 ug of total RNA. These TCRB libraries lack any described unique molecular identifiers. Each CDR3 protein gets one entry after TCRdb re-called the multiplex PCR reads with MiXCR. The sample has 15,000 or so distinct CDR3 sequences; more than 65% are singletons. The chain links TRBV11-1 to TRBJ2-1; unclear D gene. Sequenced sample: brain tumor tissue. This TCR came from a male donor with glioblastoma. As DNA, the CDR3 is TGTGCCAGCAGCTTAGACCCCGAGGACAATGAGCAGTTCTTC. This gives the protein CASSLDPEDNEQFF.